These T cell receptor beta chains were read from a single sample in a study of CDR3 diversity in severe acne. TCRdb re-called the PCR reads with MiXCR, one entry per CDR3 protein. The sample has about 76,000 distinct CDR3 sequences, approximately 51% seen once. Input material: blood. The receptor source for this set is a male donor in good health, without acne. Both conserved end residues are part of each CDR3. A D gene is named only where the DNA matches it firmly. Expanded clones get a size class; other rows say once, few or many, or leave the size out.

size: few; D: TRBD1; J: TRBJ2-5; V: TRBV14; CDR3: CASSQVPGQGEEDTQYF; DNA: TGTGCCAGCAGCCAGGTTCCGGGACAGGGAGAGGAAGATACCCAGTACTTC
size: medium-sized; D: .; J: TRBJ2-1; V: TRBV15; CDR3: CATSTTGTNEQFF; DNA: TGTGCCACCAGTACGACCGGGACAAATGAGCAGTTCTTC
size: few; D: TRBD1; J: TRBJ2-1; V: TRBV5-1; CDR3: CASSYTRGTGNSYNEQFF; DNA: TGCGCCAGCAGCTACACCAGGGGGACAGGTAACTCCTACAATGAGCAGTTCTTC
size: .; D: .; J: TRBJ2-7; V: TRBV20-1; CDR3: CSAQTSSDEQYF; DNA: TGCAGTGCTCAAACGTCCAGTGACGAGCAGTACTTC
size: .; D: .; J: TRBJ2-3; V: TRBV30; CDR3: CAWSRRGGFTDTQYF; DNA: TGTGCCTGGAGCCGAAGAGGTGGCTTCACAGATACGCAGTATTTT
size: .; D: .; J: TRBJ1-5; V: TRBV24-1; CDR3: CATSKDRAFLRAALRAGHF; DNA: .
size: .; D: .; J: TRBJ1-3; V: TRBV5-1; CDR3: CASSLGSGNTIYF; DNA: TGCGCCAGCAGCTTGGGGTCAGGAAACACCATATATTTT
size: .; D: TRBD1; J: TRBJ2-7; V: TRBV12-3/TRBV12-4; CDR3: CASSKTGGRYEQYF; DNA: TGTGCCAGCAGTAAGACAGGGGGCCGATACGAGCAGTACTTC
size: .; D: TRBD2; J: TRBJ2-2; V: TRBV2; CDR3: CVSSTLGRGELFF; DNA: TGTGTCAGCAGTACCCTGGGGAGGGGAGAGCTGTTTTTT
size: .; D: .; J: TRBJ2-3; V: TRBV7-9; CDR3: CASSHAADTQYF; DNA: TGTGCCAGCAGCCACGCGGCGGATACGCAGTATTTT
size: few; D: .; J: TRBJ2-2; V: TRBV2; CDR3: CASYRWSDTGELFF; DNA: TGTGCCAGCTACCGATGGAGCGACACCGGGGAGCTGTTTTTT
size: .; D: TRBD1; J: TRBJ1-2; V: TRBV12-3/TRBV12-4; CDR3: CASSLLNTGGNYGYTF; DNA: TGTGCCAGCAGTTTACTCAATACAGGGGGTAACTATGGCTACACCTTC
size: .; D: .; J: TRBJ2-3; V: TRBV11-3; CDR3: CASSRNSPDTQYF; DNA: TGTGCCAGCAGCCGGAACAGCCCAGATACGCAGTATTTT
size: .; D: TRBD1; J: TRBJ1-5; V: TRBV5-1; CDR3: CASSDLPGQGSQHF; DNA: TGCGCCAGCAGCGATTTACCCGGACAGGGGTCGCAGCATTTT
size: .; D: .; J: TRBJ1-4; V: TRBV11-2; CDR3: CASSLGAVNTEKLFF; DNA: TGTGCCAGCAGCTTAGGTGCGGTGAACACTGAAAAACTGTTTTTT
size: .; D: TRBD1; J: TRBJ1-4; V: TRBV5-1; CDR3: CASSLEQGAREKLFF; DNA: TGCGCCAGCAGCTTGGAACAGGGGGCGCGTGAAAAACTGTTTTTT
size: few; D: .; J: TRBJ2-2; V: TRBV27; CDR3: CASSDGLMTGELFF; DNA: TGTGCCAGCAGTGACGGACTGATGACCGGGGAGCTGTTTTTT
size: many; D: .; J: TRBJ2-7; V: TRBV28; CDR3: CASSLSWTAATYEQYF; DNA: TGTGCCAGCAGTTTAAGTTGGACGGCGGCAACCTACGAGCAGTACTTC
size: .; D: .; J: TRBJ1-2; V: TRBV6-1; CDR3: CASSDYGKTFGYTF; DNA: TGTGCCAGCAGTGATTACGGGAAAACCTTCGGCTACACCTTC
size: .; D: .; J: TRBJ2-7; V: TRBV7-3; CDR3: CASSLVAGYEQYF; DNA: TGTGCCAGCAGCTTAGTGGCGGGGTACGAGCAGTACTTC
size: few; D: .; J: TRBJ1-1; V: TRBV29-1; CDR3: CSTSGLRNTEAFF; DNA: TGCAGCACTTCGGGACTGAGGAACACTGAAGCTTTCTTT
size: many; D: TRBD2; J: TRBJ2-1; V: TRBV7-3; CDR3: CASRPSGGSYNEQFF; DNA: TGTGCCAGCAGACCCAGCGGGGGCTCCTACAATGAGCAGTTCTTC
size: once; D: .; J: TRBJ1-2; V: TRBV25-1; CDR3: CASSRWDIGYGYTF; DNA: TGTGCCAGCAGTAGATGGGACATCGGCTATGGCTACACCTTC
size: many; D: TRBD1; J: TRBJ1-2; V: TRBV6-1; CDR3: CASSEAPFGTGPPLLGYTF; DNA: TGTGCCAGCAGTGAAGCCCCCTTCGGGACAGGCCCTCCCCTTTTAGGCTACACCTTC
size: .; D: .; J: TRBJ1-1; V: TRBV15; CDR3: CATSRGENTEAFF; DNA: TGTGCCACCAGCAGAGGAGAGAACACTGAAGCTTTCTTT
size: many; D: .; J: TRBJ1-1; V: TRBV6-5; CDR3: CASSYKTGQGFEAFF; DNA: TGTGCCAGCAGTTACAAGACGGGACAAGGGTTTGAAGCTTTCTTT
size: .; D: .; J: TRBJ2-7; V: TRBV6-6; CDR3: CASNRQGIRERAEGYEQYF; DNA: TGTGCCAGCAACCGACAGGGAATACGTGAAAGAGCGGAGGGGTACGAGCAGTACTTC
size: .; D: .; J: TRBJ1-3; V: TRBV20-1; CDR3: CSTRDLRGIGNTIYF; DNA: TGCAGCACCAGGGATCTTAGGGGTATAGGAAACACCATATATTTT
size: few; D: TRBD1; J: TRBJ2-5; V: TRBV5-1; CDR3: CASTMGQGGGQYF; DNA: TGCGCCAGCACGATGGGACAGGGAGGTGGCCAGTACTTC
size: many; D: .; J: TRBJ1-3; V: TRBV7-9; CDR3: CASSPRGNTIYF; DNA: TGTGCCAGCAGCCCTCGTGGAAACACCATATATTTT
size: few; D: TRBD1; J: TRBJ1-2; V: TRBV13; CDR3: CASSIDRAHTF; DNA: TGTGCCAGCAGTATCGACAGGGCCCACACCTTC
size: .; D: .; J: TRBJ2-1; V: TRBV7-9; CDR3: CASSLKVGNEQFF; DNA: TGTGCCAGCAGCCTGAAAGTGGGCAATGAGCAGTTCTTC
size: .; D: TRBD1; J: TRBJ1-5; V: TRBV6-5; CDR3: CASSSDRGYQPQHF; DNA: TGTGCCAGCAGTTCAGACAGGGGCTATCAGCCCCAGCATTTT
size: many; D: .; J: TRBJ2-5; V: TRBV25-1; CDR3: CASNPQETQYF; DNA: TGTGCCAGCAATCCGCAAGAGACCCAGTACTTC
size: many; D: TRBD1; J: TRBJ2-1; V: TRBV24-1; CDR3: CATSDFRQGADNEQFF; DNA: TGTGCCACCAGTGATTTCAGGCAGGGGGCGGACAATGAGCAGTTCTTC
size: medium-sized; D: .; J: TRBJ1-5; V: TRBV10-3; CDR3: CAISGGAVNQPQHF; DNA: TGTGCCATCAGTGGCGGGGCGGTAAATCAGCCCCAGCATTTT
size: .; D: .; J: TRBJ2-2; V: TRBV19; CDR3: CASRGGGGQSNTGELFF; DNA: TGTGCGAGTAGGGGGGGGGGGGGGCAGAGTAACACCGGGGAGCTGTTTTTT
size: once; D: .; J: TRBJ2-7; V: TRBV7-3; CDR3: CASSLGREVQYF; DNA: TGTGCCAGCAGCTTAGGCAGGGAGGTCCAGTACTTC
size: many; D: .; J: TRBJ1-1; V: TRBV25-1; CDR3: CASSEDTWNTEAFF; DNA: TGTGCCAGCAGTGAGGACACATGGAACACTGAAGCTTTCTTT
size: many; D: TRBD1; J: TRBJ1-1; V: TRBV6-5; CDR3: CASSYQTGANTEAFF; DNA: TGTGCCAGCAGTTATCAGACAGGGGCGAACACTGAAGCTTTCTTT
size: .; D: TRBD1; J: TRBJ2-5; V: TRBV7-9; CDR3: CASSQGTGAGYQETQYF; DNA: TGTGCCAGCAGCCAGGGGACAGGGGCGGGGTACCAAGAGACCCAGTACTTC
size: many; D: .; J: TRBJ2-2; V: TRBV5-1; CDR3: CASSSRASSIKSGELFF; DNA: TGCGCCAGCAGCTCTCGGGCCTCGAGTATAAAATCCGGGGAGCTGTTTTTT
size: few; D: .; J: TRBJ1-2; V: TRBV2; CDR3: CASSVNEGLGGYTF; DNA: TGTGCCAGCAGTGTTAATGAGGGGCTAGGGGGCTACACCTTC
size: many; D: TRBD1; J: TRBJ2-3; V: TRBV6-1; CDR3: CASSPTGGAADTQYF; DNA: TGTGCCAGCAGCCCGACAGGGGGTGCAGCAGATACGCAGTATTTT
size: many; D: TRBD1; J: TRBJ1-5; V: TRBV15; CDR3: CATSQGQVDSNQPQHF; DNA: TGTGCCACCAGCCAAGGACAGGTTGATAGCAATCAGCCCCAGCATTTT
size: .; D: TRBD1; J: TRBJ1-2; V: TRBV7-2; CDR3: CASSPAGTDGYTF; DNA: TGTGCCAGCAGCCCCGCTGGGACAGACGGCTACACCTTC
size: many; D: .; J: TRBJ1-4; V: TRBV29-1; CDR3: CSVAGLTNEKLFF; DNA: TGCAGCGTTGCGGGACTGACTAATGAAAAACTGTTTTTT
size: many; D: .; J: TRBJ1-1; V: TRBV5-6; CDR3: CASSWGGATEAFF; DNA: TGTGCCAGCAGCTGGGGAGGGGCAACTGAAGCTTTCTTT
size: many; D: TRBD2; J: TRBJ2-7; V: TRBV20-1; CDR3: CSANGLAGGYEQYF; DNA: TGCAGTGCTAATGGACTAGCGGGGGGGTACGAGCAGTACTTC
size: many; D: TRBD1; J: TRBJ2-7; V: TRBV6-5; CDR3: CASSYLGTVAYEQYF; DNA: TGTGCCAGCAGTTACTTAGGGACAGTAGCCTACGAGCAGTACTTC
size: .; D: .; J: TRBJ2-2; V: TRBV25-1; CDR3: CASKPTGLNTGELFF; DNA: TGTGCCAGCAAACCCACAGGGCTGAACACCGGGGAGCTGTTTTTT
size: .; D: .; J: TRBJ2-7; V: TRBV7-2; CDR3: CASSPLGGSLDEQYF; DNA: TGTGCCAGCAGCCCCCTTGGGGGATCTTTGGACGAGCAGTACTTC
size: .; D: TRBD1; J: TRBJ1-2; V: TRBV9; CDR3: CASSFGQGEVGGYTF; DNA: TGTGCCAGCAGCTTTGGACAGGGGGAAGTAGGGGGCTACACCTTC
size: many; D: .; J: TRBJ1-1; V: TRBV10-2; CDR3: CASNRNHMNTEAFF; DNA: TGCGCCAGCAATAGGAATCATATGAACACTGAAGCTTTCTTT
size: .; D: .; J: TRBJ1-2; V: TRBV9; CDR3: CASSLPGYGYTF; DNA: TGTGCCAGCTCGCTCCCGGGGTATGGCTACACCTTC
size: .; D: TRBD1; J: TRBJ1-1; V: TRBV19; CDR3: CASRTQTGGTEAFF; DNA: TGTGCCAGTAGGACTCAGACAGGGGGCACTGAAGCTTTCTTT
size: .; D: TRBD1; J: TRBJ2-3; V: TRBV5-1; CDR3: CASSSYPGQGKQYF; DNA: TGCGCCAGCAGCTCCTATCCGGGACAGGGCAAGCAGTATTTT
size: .; D: TRBD2; J: TRBJ2-7; V: TRBV20-1; CDR3: CSAPRQLAGGPYEQYF; DNA: TGCAGTGCCCCCCGTCAACTAGCGGGGGGCCCCTACGAGCAGTACTTC
size: .; D: TRBD1; J: TRBJ2-7; V: TRBV5-6; CDR3: CASSSLRTGEPYEQYF; DNA: TGTGCCAGCAGCAGCCTCCGGACAGGGGAGCCCTACGAGCAGTACTTC